This TCR beta chain was found in a study of blood T cell repertoires in COVID-19 (TCRdb year 2020). Regarding the research as a whole: Collaborator samples came from the United States, Italy and Spain and covered acute and convalescent phases of COVID-19. The material from the prospective study consisted of cDNA or gDNA derived from T cells, B-cell-depleted T cells, or PBMCs. Deeply sampled blood TCRbeta repertoires from subjects exposed to, actively infected with, or recovered from COVID-19 were included in the dataset. The repertoires were made available in a free public database intended to serve as a resource for research on the immune response to SARS-CoV-2. The samples were drawn from two sources: the first 160 participants of the ongoing ImmuneRACE study, and 950 to 1,500 subjects contributed by 6 global collaborators. Sample metadata almost always included a de-identified subject ID, COVID-19 status, age in years and sex. HLA class I and class II types, where available, came from metadata supplied by the sample provider rather than from assay-based typing. Overall study outcomes, separate from this receptor: The quantity of clinical and demographic metadata differed by source and by participant and was supplied without curation.

At the junction V is shortened by 6 bases and J by 1 base, with 9 bases in between. The CDR3 measures 13 amino acids from cysteine to phenylalanine. CDR3 DNA is the only sequence kept; it has 39 bases, read in frame from the first base. Whole blood was collected in K2EDTA tubes by collaborating institutions according to the institutions' own protocols. For TCRbeta analysis, collaborators shipped samples in one of three forms: frozen whole blood, isolated PBMCs, or DNA extracted from either of those sample types. Notes on this clone: The antigen it binds to is not known. Base qualities were left out, and no much larger clone turns up one base away.

The immunoSEQ Assay, a bias-controlled multiplex PCR, was used to amplify TCRbeta CDR3 regions from genomic DNA. The source study handled its data this way. The number of nucleated cells in each sample was estimated from the amplification of reference gene primers within the assay. To quantify the absolute abundance of each unique TCRbeta CDR3 rearrangement, sequence reads were collapsed and filtered. For each sample, productive Simpson clonality was calculated as the square root of Simpson's diversity index across productive rearrangements. TCRdb obtained this table from immuneACCESS and retained in-frame rearrangements with V and J assigned. These tables miss some clones; where compared with another copy, unresolved V genes account for less than half of the shortfall, and the remainder is unexplained. The V and J calls and the clone size are those of that table, but D and trimming were determined from the DNA. The sample table lists around 71,000 clones, around 85% of them with a count of one. The biggest ten clones account for roughly 5.6% of the sample.

Sequencing used peripheral blood. This sequence originates from a man of 80 years or more with acute or convalescent COVID-19. Here the chain combines TRBV12-3 or TRBV12-4 and TRBJ1-1; a confident D gene designation cannot be given. The DNA sequence is TGTGCCAGCAGCGATTGGAGGAACACTGAAGCTTTCTTT. Translated, this is CASSDWRNTEAFF.